This T cell receptor beta chain came from a study of blood T cell repertoires in COVID-19. Study background: Acute and convalescent COVID-19 samples came from the United States, Italy and Spain. PBMCs, B-cell-depleted T cells, or T cells provided the cDNA or gDNA that made up the material.

Sequenced by immunoSEQ multiplex PCR; TCRdb stores in-frame clones only, minus some. Counted here are 250,000 to 300,000 clones, approximately 89% occurring once; the ten biggest clones make up around 4.6%. The germline V gene has CDR1 LNHDA and CDR2 SQIVND (reference sequence). This CDR3 region has 15 residues. Germline trimming cut 6 bases from V and 4 bases from J; bases unmatched to any gene: 1. The chain links TRBV19 to TRBJ2-2, with TRBD2 identical over 14 bases. This receptor was taken from a woman aged 40-49 years who had recovered from COVID-19. The sequenced material came from peripheral blood. The CDR3 reads CASRGLAGATGELFF. CDR3 DNA: TGTGCCAGTAGGGGACTAGCGGGAGCCACCGGGGAGCTGTTTTTT.